This T cell receptor beta chain was captured in a study of T cells in Graves' hyperthyroidism and ophthalmopathy. A NOSPECS grade of at least 4, a Clinical Activity Score of at least 3 and duration under 3 months were recorded in ophthalmopathy patients. Lactation, pregnancy, other autoimmune disease or uncontrolled infection led to exclusion of patients. PBMCs were derived from around 10 ml fresh peripheral blood. The germline V and J ends were trimmed by 5 bases and 5 bases, with 11 bases remaining between them. Germline CDR1 and CDR2: SGHRS and YFSETQ. The CDR3 is 13 residues long. Whole-study findings and limits: Most clonotypes expanded in thyroid above 0.001 were likewise present in blood.

TCR beta CDR3 regions were amplified from RNA. In the first-round RT-PCR of the TCR CDR3, the HTBI primer set was used. TCRdb passed the multiplex PCR reads through MiXCR, listing each CDR3 protein once. The sample contains hundreds of thousands of distinct CDR3 sequences, more than 15% of which appear only once. For this clonotype: Its antigen is currently unknown.

This chain uses TRBV5-1 with TRBJ2-1; weak D call: TRBD2 (6 bases). Sequencing input: blood. The TCR sequence derives from a woman aged 40 to 49 with Graves' ophthalmopathy. CDR3 sequence: CASRLVADNEQFF. The CDR3 DNA sequence: TGCGCCAGCAGATTAGTAGCGGACAATGAGCAGTTCTTC. The full variable domain, rest sourced from reference TRBV5-1 and TRBJ2-1, is KAGVTQTPRYLIKTRGQQVTLSCSPISGHRSVSWYQQTPGQGLQFLFEYFSETQRNKGNFPGRFSGRQFSNSRSEMNVSTLELGDSALYLCASRLVADNEQFFGPGTRLTVL.